The clone carrying this T cell receptor beta chain was observed once. The sample comes from a study of shared clonotypes between healthy human individuals. Libraries were prepared by immunoSEQ multiplex PCR; TCRdb keeps only in-frame clonotypes and omits some of them. The data contain 2 million to 2.5 million clones, roughly 93% of them singletons. CDR3 length equals 13 residues. Germline CDR1 is WNHNN and CDR2 is SYGVQD (reference sequence). Deletions cut 2 bases from V and 2 bases from J, with 7 bases between. The sequencing sample was made of naive CD4+ T cells from PBMCs. Regarding subset: CD45RA+ positively selected. The chain couples TRBV10-1 to TRBJ2-7; D ambiguous. The sequence came from a man younger than 35 in good health. Some clones in this sample may be carry-over from other donors' samples. Here the CDR3 reads CASSEGQTYEQYF. The DNA for the CDR3 is TGCGCCAGCAGTGAGGGGCAGACCTACGAGCAGTACTTC.